The sequence of this T cell receptor beta chain was determined in a study of cytomegalovirus exposure and HLA in healthy donors. Germline V gene data show CDR1 as SSHAT and CDR2 as FNYEAQ (reference sequence). The CDR3 has 15 residues. Worth noting for this clone: The junction departs from the called germline gene at one end, perhaps through a read error.

Both 60 Vbeta primers and 13 Jbeta primers went into the PCR. Sequenced by immunoSEQ multiplex PCR; TCRdb stores in-frame clones only, minus some. The table has 100,000 to 150,000 clones, more than 65% seen once. This TCR was recovered from a middle-aged man in good health and CMV-seronegative. This chain uses TRBV7-7 with TRBJ2-2; TRBD1 matches 7 bases. Input material: PBMCs. Written as DNA, the CDR3 is TGTGCTAGCAGCTTAGGGACAGATGGCACCGGGGAGCTGTTTTTT. This gives the protein CASSLGTDGTGELFF.